Below, 6 T cell receptor beta chains from the same sample are listed, as sequenced in a study of T cells in Graves' hyperthyroidism and ophthalmopathy. What was amplified from RNA transcripts were TCR beta CDR3 regions. TCR CDR3 underwent first-round RT-PCR with the HTBI primer set. MiXCR, run by TCRdb on the multiplex PCR reads, gives a single entry per CDR3 protein. The sample has 300,000 to 400,000 distinct CDR3 sequences, approximately 15% seen once. What was sequenced was blood. These receptor sequences come from a woman aged 60-70 years with Graves' hyperthyroidism.

In its sample, this clonotype was seen many times. The chain has TRBV10-1 and TRBJ1-4, with 8 bases fitting TRBD1. CDR1 and CDR2 from the germline V gene are WNHNN and SYGVQD (reference sequence). Unmatched junction bases numbered 10, after V lost 10 bases and J lost 0 bases. The CDR3 has 16 residues. CDR3 sequence: CAKPRGREATNEKLFF. As DNA, the CDR3 is TGCGCCAAGCCCAGGGGGCGGGAGGCAACTAATGAAAAACTGTTTTTT.

A few counts support this clonotype. The chain employs TRBV20-1 and TRBJ1-6; no definite D call. Looked up from germline, CDR1 is DFQATT and CDR2 is SNEGSKA (reference sequence). The CDR3 consists of 16 residues. Trimming stripped 1 base from V and 4 bases from J, with 14 bases between. The CDR3 spells CSARGAPVEYNSPLHF. The CDR3 nucleotides are TGCAGTGCTAGAGGGGCCCCTGTAGAATATAATTCACCCCTCCACTTT.

This clonotype was seen at least ten times. The CDR3 is CASSSFPGRQPNTGELFF. CDR3 nucleotides: TGTGCCAGCAGTTCCTTCCCGGGACGGCAGCCGAACACCGGGGAGCTGTTTTTT. J is TRBJ2-2 and V is TRBV12-3 or TRBV12-4; D might be TRBD1 or TRBD2, each matching 5 bases. The CDR3 runs to 18 residues. The V end lost 4 bases, the J end lost 0 bases, and 18 bases lay between the germline ends.

This chain links TRBV5-1 with TRBJ2-2; the D call may be TRBD1 or TRBD2 (5 bases each). In germline, CDR1 is SGHRS, CDR2 YFSETQ. With 7 bases removed from V and 1 base from J, the gap between germline ends came to 8 bases. The CDR3 is made up of 13 amino acids. The CDR3 here is CASGTRNTGELFF. Written as DNA, the CDR3 is TGCGCCAGCGGGACCAGGAACACCGGGGAGCTGTTTTTT.

This clonotype was counted ten times or more. This sequence joins TRBV20-1 and TRBJ1-3; D is unclear. V lost 3 bases and J lost 4, with 4 bases in between. Looked up from germline, CDR1 is DFQATT and CDR2 is SNEGSKA (reference sequence). This CDR3 comprises 11 residues. CDR3 in DNA: TGCAGTGCTAGGGAGGGAAACACCATATATTTT. It translates to CSAREGNTIYF.

This clonotype has just a few counts. The V gene is TRBV5-4, the J gene TRBJ2-1; 7 positions match TRBD2. The CDR3 is 15 residues long. V lost 0 bases, J lost 4 bases, and 4 bases stayed unmatched. The germline V gene encodes CDR1 SGHNT and CDR2 YYREEE (reference sequence). CDR3 DNA sequence: TGTGCCAGCAGCTTGGTACCTAGCGGTTACAATGAGCAGTTCTTC. Its translation is CASSLVPSGYNEQFF. The full variable domain, its missing parts supplied by reference TRBV5-4 and TRBJ2-1, is ETGVTQSPTHLIKTRGQQVTLRCSSQSGHNTVSWYQQALGQGPQFIFQYYREEENGRGNFPPRFSGLQFPNYSSELNVNALELDDSALYLCASSLVPSGYNEQFFGPGTRLTVL.